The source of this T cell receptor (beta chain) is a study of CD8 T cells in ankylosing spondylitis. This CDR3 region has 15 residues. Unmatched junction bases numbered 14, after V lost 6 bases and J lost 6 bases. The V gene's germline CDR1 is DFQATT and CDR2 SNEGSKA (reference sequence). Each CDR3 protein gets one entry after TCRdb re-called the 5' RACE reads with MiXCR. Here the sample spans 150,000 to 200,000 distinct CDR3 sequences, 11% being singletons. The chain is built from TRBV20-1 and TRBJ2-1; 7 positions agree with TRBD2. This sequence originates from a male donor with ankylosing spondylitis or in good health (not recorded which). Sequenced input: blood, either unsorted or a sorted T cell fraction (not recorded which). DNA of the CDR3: TGCAGTGCCCCAGCCGCGACTAGCCCGGGCAATGAGCAGTTCTTC. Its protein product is CSAPAATSPGNEQFF.